The 13 T cell receptor beta chains below all came from one sample that was sequenced in a study of metastatic and nonmetastatic thyroid tumors. TCRdb re-called the PCR reads with MiXCR. This sample has some 16,000 clones; around 24% occur once, and the top ten carry approximately 13%. Every patient was untreated before thyroid surgery. Sequencing was performed on tumor tissue. Every receptor here comes from a male donor with papillary thyroid cancer or a benign thyroid nodule (not recorded which). Some clones in this sample may be carry-over from other donors' samples.

This clone was recorded at least ten times. V and J are TRBV4-2 and TRBJ2-3, with D perhaps TRBD1 or TRBD2 (6 bases each). Germline CDR1 reads LGHNA; CDR2 reads YNFKEQ. This CDR3 spans 18 amino acids. The ends were cut back, 0 bases at V and 2 bases at J, with 18 bases in the middle. CDR3 sequence: CASSQEPQGRGDTDTQYF. The CDR3 DNA follows: TGTGCCAGCAGCCAAGAGCCCCAGGGGCGGGGCGACACAGATACGCAGTATTTT.

The rearrangement uses TRBV7-2 and TRBJ2-2, with 11 bases identical to TRBD2. The CDR3 extends over 18 amino acids. The trim removed 0 bases at V and 2 bases at J, leaving 5 bases unmatched. Germline CDR1 SGHTA, CDR2 FQGNSA. In nucleotides, the CDR3 is TGTGCCAGCAGCTTAGCGGGGGGACTAGCGGAAAACACCGGGGAGCTGTTTTTT. This translates into CASSLAGGLAENTGELFF.

This clone is medium-sized within its sample. The CDR3 nucleotides are TGTGCCCACGCAGGGGGCGTCGGTTCACCCCTCCACTTT. It codes for CAHAGGVGSPLHF. This chain joins TRBV10-3 and TRBJ1-6; 8 bases match TRBD1. The CDR3 covers 13 residues. Germline CDR1 and CDR2: ENHRY and SYGVKD. Unmatched junction bases numbered 9, after V lost 11 bases and J lost 9 bases.

This clone was counted only a few times. The V gene is TRBV6-2 or TRBV6-3, the J gene TRBJ2-7; 7 nucleotides line up with TRBD2. V shed 2 bases, J shed 3 bases, and the junction held 7 bases outside the gene matches. Germline values: CDR1 MNHEY, CDR2 SVGEGT. CDR3 length: 15 amino acids. This CDR3 reads CASSYVGGSIYEQYF. The CDR3 DNA sequence: TGTGCCAGCAGTTACGTGGGCGGGAGTATCTACGAGCAGTACTTC.

By frequency in the sample, this clone is medium-sized. Germline is not matched at one junction end, which may reflect a read error. This chain joins TRBV29-1 and TRBJ2-7; D is perhaps TRBD1 or TRBD2 (5 bases each). The germline V gene has CDR1 SQVTM and CDR2 ANQGSEA. The CDR3 has 15 residues. Here the CDR3 DNA reads TGCAGCGTTGAAGATCCCGGGACCCTTTCCTCCGAGCAGTACTTC. This sequence encodes CSVEDPGTLSSEQYF.

The J gene is TRBJ2-7, the V gene TRBV20-1, with D tentatively TRBD2 (5 bases). The CDR3 runs to 13 residues. Germline V gene sequence: CDR1 DFQATT, CDR2 SNEGSKA (reference sequence). Trimming cost V 2 bases and J 1 base, with 9 bases left between them. The CDR3 DNA follows: TGCAGTGCTAGAACGACTAAGTCCTACGAGCAGTACTTC. Amino acid sequence: CSARTTKSYEQYF.

This clone is large within its sample. The chain joins TRBV4-2 to TRBJ1-1; no firm D call. The CDR3 contains 14 residues. The ends were cut back, 2 bases at V and 2 bases at J, with 9 bases in the middle. The germline V gene encodes CDR1 LGHNA and CDR2 YNFKEQ. CDR3 region: CASSQLKTNTEAFF. In DNA form, the CDR3 reads TGTGCCAGCAGCCAACTAAAAACAAACACTGAAGCTTTCTTT.

This chain uses TRBV20-1 with TRBJ2-5; possible D gene TRBD1, 6 bases. The length of the CDR3 is 14 residues. Germline V CDR1 and CDR2: DFQATT, SNEGSKA (reference sequence). Trimming cost V 6 bases and J 4 bases, with 18 bases left between them. CDR3 nucleotide sequence: TGCAGTGCAGTACTTACAGGGACGCGAGAGACCCAGTACTTC. Translation: CSAVLTGTRETQYF.

The V and J genes are TRBV20-1 and TRBJ1-2; a weak D match, TRBD1 (5 bases). Germline CDR1 reads DFQATT; CDR2 reads SNEGSKA (reference sequence). The CDR3 runs 12 residues. V was trimmed by 4 bases and J by 4 bases, leaving 10 bases between them. The CDR3 DNA follows: TGCAGTGCTAACCCGACAGTCTATGGCTACACCTTC. Translated: CSANPTVYGYTF.

This clone has a count of ten or more. The chain carries TRBV2 and TRBJ2-1, with D uncertain. The V and J ends lost 5 bases and 7 bases respectively, with 15 bases between them. Germline V gives CDR1 SNHLY, CDR2 FYNNEI. The CDR3 totals 14 residues. The CDR3 loop is CASSTSPESNEQFF. The DNA of the CDR3 is TGTGCCAGCAGTACCTCGCCGGAGAGTAATGAGCAGTTCTTC.

This chain links TRBV28 with TRBJ2-7; 7 nucleotides line up with TRBD1. Losses at the gene ends were 5 bases for V and 1 base for J; bases not matched to a gene: 5. CDR3 length: 14 residues. Germline CDR1 is MDHEN and CDR2 is SYDVKM. Here the CDR3 DNA reads TGTGCCAGCAGTAAACGGACAGGATCCTACGAGCAGTACTTC. Protein: CASSKRTGSYEQYF.

This clone was picked up many times. This sequence joins TRBV5-1 and TRBJ1-3; D unclear. Looked up from germline, CDR1 is SGHRS and CDR2 is YFSETQ. This CDR3 has 16 amino acids. The V end lost 4 bases, the J end lost 0 bases, and 14 bases lay between the germline ends. This CDR3 is CASSTHPRFSGNTIYF. The CDR3 DNA sequence: TGCGCCAGCAGCACCCACCCTAGGTTCTCTGGAAACACCATATATTTT.

This clone qualifies as medium-sized (0.01 to 0.1%). This sequence joins TRBV6-1 and TRBJ1-2; D unresolved. V lost 5 bases and J lost 5, with 12 bases in between. CDR1 is MNHNS, CDR2 SASEGT, per germline. The CDR3 contains 13 residues. CDR3 protein: CASSPSVMYGYTF. The CDR3 DNA reads TGTGCCAGCAGTCCGAGTGTAATGTATGGCTACACCTTC.